These 32 T cell receptor beta chains were all obtained from the same sample, sequenced in a study of T-cell reconstitution after alpha-beta-depleted transplantation in children. Unique molecular identifiers featured in how the TCRbeta library was prepared. TCRdb re-analysed the PCR reads in MiXCR, keeping a single row per CDR3 protein. Among some 120,000 distinct CDR3 sequences, about 9.9% were seen once, and the ten largest hold 20% to 30%. The specimen was PBMCs, mostly from graft donor cells, collected 180 days after TCRalphabeta/CD19-depleted stem cell transplant. The receptors come from a girl under three years old who had a stem cell transplant for combined immunodeficiency, so the T cells may come from the graft donor.

The V gene is TRBV3-1, the J gene TRBJ2-1; weak D call: TRBD1 (6 bases). This CDR3 contains 14 residues. Trimming removed 6 bases at V and 6 bases at J, with 15 bases between. The germline gives CDR1 LGHDT, CDR2 YNNKEL (reference sequence). CDR3 sequence: CASSSPGHFNEQFF. CDR3 in DNA: TGTGCCAGCAGTTCTCCGGGACACTTCAATGAGCAGTTCTTC.

This clonotype has a handful of counts. The rearrangement joins TRBV20-1 to TRBJ2-5; D call uncertain. The V gene lost 6 bases and the J gene lost 5 bases, with 13 bases spanning the gap. The CDR3 is 12 residues long. CDR1 DFQATT and CDR2 SNEGSKA come from the germline V gene (reference sequence). The chain's CDR3 is CSARPNVETQYF. CDR3 nucleotides: TGCAGTGCCCGTCCCAACGTGGAGACCCAGTACTTC.

The V and J genes are TRBV15 and TRBJ2-7; 8 nucleotides agree with TRBD2. This CDR3 contains 14 residues. Germline-derived CDR1 and CDR2 are LNHNV and YYDKDF (reference sequence). V lost 1 base and J lost 2; bases outside the gene matches: 1. CDR3 loop: CATSRVREAYEQYF. The CDR3 coding sequence is TGTGCCACCAGCAGAGTGCGGGAGGCCTACGAGCAGTACTTC.

Comments on this clonotype: This may arise from a read error, as a much more abundant clone is one base away. The rearrangement joins TRBV10-3 to TRBJ2-1, with 7 bases that match TRBD1. V trimming: 11 bases; J trimming: 6 bases; junction bases outside the gene matches: 7. CDR1 is ENHRY, CDR2 SYGVKD, per germline. There are 12 residues in the CDR3. This CDR3 reads CAVGGPCNEQFF. The DNA of the CDR3 is TGTGCCGTAGGGGGCCCCTGCAATGAGCAGTTCTTC.

This clonotype showed up many times. The chain is built from TRBV5-8 and TRBJ1-6; 8 positions match TRBD1. The CDR3 runs to 16 residues. The junction had 9 bases not matched to a gene; V was cut back by 3 bases and J by 7 bases. From germline, CDR1 is SGHTS and CDR2 YDEGEE. CDR3 bases: TGTGCCAGCAGCTCGTCAGGGGGCCATTACAATTCACCCCTCCACTTT. It translates to CASSSSGGHYNSPLHF.

The chain links TRBV19 to TRBJ2-5; the D gene is possibly TRBD1 (6 bases). CDR3 length: 15 amino acids. Trimming took 4 bases from V and 1 from J, leaving 13 bases between them. The V gene's germline CDR1 is LNHDA and CDR2 SQIVND (reference sequence). The CDR3 region is CASSRGQGRQETQYF. CDR3 DNA sequence: TGTGCCAGTAGTAGGGGGCAGGGGCGCCAAGAGACCCAGTACTTC.

The rearrangement links TRBV6-5 to TRBJ2-7; 7 positions agree with TRBD2. With 2 bases clipped from V and 3 bases from J, the junction kept 4 bases outside the gene matches. This CDR3 is built from 14 residues. The germline CDR1 and CDR2 sequences are MNHEY and SVGAGI. CDR3 nucleotide sequence: TGTGCCAGCAGTTACCGCGGGGGAGACTACGAGCAGTACTTC. This encodes CASSYRGGDYEQYF.

This clonotype was seen a handful of times. The rearrangement joins TRBV20-1 to TRBJ1-5; the D gene is possibly TRBD1 (5 bases). The CDR3 loop spans 15 amino acids. The V and J ends lost 6 bases and 0 bases respectively, with 15 bases between them. CDR1 DFQATT and CDR2 SNEGSKA come from the germline V gene (reference sequence). The CDR3 region has the DNA TGCAGTGCCTTCCAGGGCCAGTATAGCAATCAGCCCCAGCATTTT. It yields the protein CSAFQGQYSNQPQHF.

This clonotype was counted between two and nine times. The chain links TRBV6-1 to TRBJ2-5; D may correspond to TRBD1 or TRBD2 (5 bases each). The CDR3 covers 14 residues. Deletions cut 6 bases from V and 0 bases from J, with 11 bases between. Germline V gene lookup returns CDR1 MNHNS and CDR2 SASEGT. The CDR3 sequence is CASSPGPYQETQYF. The CDR3 DNA is TGTGCCAGCAGCCCGGGACCGTACCAAGAGACCCAGTACTTC.

The sample holds a few counts of this clonotype. The chain recombines TRBV27 with TRBJ1-1; 9 nucleotides line up with TRBD1. The CDR3 has 16 amino acids. The trim removed 4 bases at V and 3 bases at J, leaving 9 bases unmatched. Per germline, CDR1 MNHEY and CDR2 SMNVEV (reference sequence). CDR3 DNA: TGTGCCAGCAGTTCGGGGACAGGGTCGGTGGACACTGAAGCTTTCTTT. Translated, it gives CASSSGTGSVDTEAFF.

This clonotype was picked up a small number of times. The genes are TRBV20-1 and TRBJ2-3; 8 bases align to TRBD2. V was pared by 4 bases and J by 0 bases, with 6 bases of the junction left unmatched. This CDR3 is built from 15 residues. Germline loops: CDR1 DFQATT, CDR2 SNEGSKA (reference sequence). CDR3 in DNA: TGCAGTGCTAACCCCGGGGGGGGGAGCACAGATACGCAGTATTTT. Encoded protein: CSANPGGGSTDTQYF.

J is TRBJ1-1 and V is TRBV12-3 or TRBV12-4; 8 nucleotides agree with TRBD1. Unmatched junction bases numbered 9, after V lost 2 bases and J lost 10 bases. This CDR3 has 14 amino acids. The CDR3 coding sequence is TGTGCCAGCAGTTTATTTGGGACAGGCCACGGAGCTTTCTTT. Protein sequence: CASSLFGTGHGAFF.

This chain uses TRBV20-1 with TRBJ2-5; possibly TRBD2 for D (6 bases). Germline V lookup: CDR1 DFQATT, CDR2 SNEGSKA (reference sequence). V was clipped by 3 bases and J by 3 bases, with 17 bases between them. The length of the CDR3 is 15 residues. The CDR3 loop reads CSASGGLLFKETQYF. The CDR3 DNA is TGCAGTGCTAGCGGAGGGCTCCTCTTCAAAGAGACCCAGTACTTC.

This clonotype has ten or more counts. V gene TRBV6-2 or TRBV6-3 combines with J gene TRBJ2-1; D assignment may be TRBD1 or TRBD2 (5 bases each). The CDR3 is made up of 16 amino acids. Deletions cut 4 bases from V and 4 bases from J, with 17 bases between. Germline CDR1 is MNHEY and CDR2 is SVGEGT. The CDR3 coding sequence is TGTGCCAGCAGTTTCGGGGTTTGGGGCTCTTACAATGAGCAGTTCTTC. Translated: CASSFGVWGSYNEQFF.

The rearrangement uses TRBV5-6 and TRBJ2-7; tentative D call: TRBD1 (6 bases). Trimming pared 5 bases from V and 4 bases from J, leaving 16 bases between. Germline V gene lookup returns CDR1 SGHDT and CDR2 YYEEEE. The CDR3 covers 14 residues. This CDR3 is CASRAMDSPYEQYF. The CDR3, as DNA: TGTGCCAGCAGGGCGATGGACAGCCCATACGAGCAGTACTTC.

This chain connects TRBV7-2 to TRBJ2-6; D call uncertain. Per germline, CDR1 SGHTA and CDR2 FQGNSA. V was cut by 4 bases and J by 3 bases, with 10 bases left in between. The CDR3 spans 15 residues. The CDR3: CASSWALRGANVLTF. The CDR3 DNA sequence: TGTGCCAGCAGCTGGGCGCTACGTGGGGCCAACGTCCTGACTTTC.

The chain combines TRBV12-3 or TRBV12-4 with TRBJ2-2; D is unclear. V was cut by 9 bases and J by 1 base, with 15 bases left in between. The CDR3 runs to 15 residues. The CDR3 sequence: CARSGSPLNTGELFF. The CDR3 region has the DNA TGTGCCAGAAGTGGTAGCCCCCTGAACACCGGGGAGCTGTTTTTT.

V and J are TRBV12-3 or TRBV12-4 and TRBJ2-1; 11 nucleotides align to TRBD2. The ends lost 5 bases at V and 6 bases at J; junction bases unmatched: 9. CDR3 length: 16 residues. CDR3 coding DNA: TGTGCCAGCAGTCGACTGACTAGCGGGAAGGGCAATGAGCAGTTCTTC. Translation: CASSRLTSGKGNEQFF.

This chain joins TRBV11-2 and TRBJ1-1; the D gene is possibly TRBD1 (6 bases). Looked up from germline, CDR1 is SGHAT and CDR2 is FQNNGV. The germline V and J ends were trimmed by 5 bases and 2 bases, with 9 bases remaining between them. CDR3 size: 13 residues. The chain's CDR3 is CASSGGLNTEAFF. The DNA of the CDR3 is TGTGCCAGCAGCGGGGGGCTAAACACTGAAGCTTTCTTT.

This clonotype appeared many times. The chain carries TRBV29-1 and TRBJ2-5, with D possibly being TRBD2 (6 bases). CDR3 length equals 14 residues. The V gene lost 4 bases and the J gene lost 5 bases, with 17 bases spanning the gap. CDR1 SQVTM and CDR2 ANQGSEA come from the germline V gene. CDR3 residues: CSVGRGTLAETQYF. The CDR3 DNA reads as TGCAGCGTTGGTCGGGGGACCCTCGCGGAGACCCAGTACTTC.

The V and J genes are TRBV10-3 and TRBJ2-3, with 10 positions matching TRBD1. The CDR3 has 14 residues. The ends lost 6 bases at V and 4 bases at J; junction bases unmatched: 4. Germline V gives CDR1 ENHRY, CDR2 SYGVKD. This chain's CDR3 is CAIRFGTGADTQYF. CDR3 sequence (DNA): TGTGCCATCAGGTTCGGGACAGGGGCAGATACGCAGTATTTT.

This chain links TRBV12-3 or TRBV12-4 with TRBJ2-5; D possibly corresponds to TRBD1 (6 bases). The CDR3 length is 15 residues. V was shortened by 2 bases and J by 5 bases, with 15 bases between the two germline ends. DNA of the CDR3: TGTGCCAGCAGTTTACAGGGGAGAAGTAGGGAGACCCAGTACTTC. Its translation: CASSLQGRSRETQYF.

This chain links TRBV9 with TRBJ2-2; D remains ambiguous. Looked up from germline, CDR1 is SGDLS and CDR2 is YYNGEE. The CDR3 has 16 residues. V was clipped by 4 bases and J by 2 bases, with 15 bases between them. CDR3 residues: CASSLPGAINTGELFF. CDR3 DNA sequence: TGTGCCAGCAGCCTTCCCGGAGCCATTAACACCGGGGAGCTGTTTTTT.

The chain carries TRBV25-1 and TRBJ2-3; the D is unclear. Looked up from germline, CDR1 is MGHDK and CDR2 is SYGVNS. V was shortened by 3 bases and J by 9 bases, with 16 bases between the two germline ends. The CDR3 contains 14 residues. Here the CDR3 DNA reads TGTGCCAGCAGTGACCCCCGGACCAGCCGCACGCAGTATTTT. Protein: CASSDPRTSRTQYF. The complete variable domain, with remaining parts taken from reference TRBV25-1 and TRBJ2-3, reads EADIYQTPRYLVIGTGKKITLECSQTMGHDKMYWYQQDPGMELHLIHYSYGVNSTEKGDLSSESTVSRIRTEHFPLTLESARPSHTSQYLCASSDPRTSRTQYFGPGTRLTVL.

V and J are TRBV12-3 or TRBV12-4 and TRBJ2-5, with D tentatively TRBD2 (5 bases). This CDR3 contains 19 residues. With 6 bases removed from V and 2 bases from J, the gap between germline ends came to 28 bases. CDR3 loop: CASSLVRVVEVGTQETQYF. The CDR3 nucleotides read TGTGCCAGCAGCCTGGTACGCGTTGTGGAGGTGGGTACACAAGAGACCCAGTACTTC.

With regard to this clonotype: A single base separates this from a much larger clone, so it may be a read error. The chain combines TRBV29-1 with TRBJ2-5; D call uncertain. V dropped 4 bases and J dropped 3 bases, with 9 bases sitting between them. The CDR3 is 12 residues long. From germline, CDR1 is SQVTM and CDR2 ANQGSEA. For the CDR3, the DNA is TGCAGCGTTGCAAATGGGGAAGAGACCCAGTACTTC. Protein: CSVANGEETQYF.

This clonotype has a handful of counts. The chain couples TRBV10-3 to TRBJ1-3, with D unresolved. V lost 0 bases, J lost 6 bases, and 3 bases lay in between. This CDR3 has 12 amino acids. Germline loops: CDR1 ENHRY, CDR2 SYGVKD. This chain's CDR3 is CAISESPNTIYF. Written as DNA, the CDR3 is TGTGCCATCAGTGAGTCTCCAAACACCATATATTTT.

This clonotype was detected a few times. J is TRBJ2-7 and V is TRBV29-1, with D uncertain. Trimming pared 5 bases from V and 5 bases from J, leaving 10 bases between. The CDR3 contains 11 residues. Germline assignment: CDR1 SQVTM and CDR2 ANQGSEA. CDR3 residues: CSVIFYDEQYF. The CDR3 region has the DNA TGCAGCGTTATCTTCTATGACGAGCAGTACTTC.

This clonotype was seen many times. The rearrangement uses TRBV18 and TRBJ2-1, with 7 bases lining up with TRBD2. V trimming: 5 bases; J trimming: 5 bases; junction bases outside the gene matches: 12. The germline gives CDR1 KGHSH, CDR2 LQKENI. CDR3 length equals 16 residues. In DNA form, the CDR3 reads TGTGCCAGCTCATCCAGATGGCGGGAGAGAAACAATGAGCAGTTCTTC. Translation: CASSSRWRERNNEQFF.

The chain joins TRBV11-2 to TRBJ2-5, with D possibly being TRBD1 or TRBD2 (7 bases each). The CDR3 has 14 residues. In germline, CDR1 is SGHAT, CDR2 FQNNGV. V shed 5 bases and J shed 6 bases, with 16 bases lying between them. CDR3 sequence reads: CASSHQGGVKTQYF. The DNA of the CDR3 is TGTGCCAGCAGCCACCAGGGGGGGGTGAAGACCCAGTACTTC.

The chain has TRBV2 and TRBJ1-3; no clear D gene. CDR3 length: 16 residues. Germline V gene sequence: CDR1 SNHLY, CDR2 FYNNEI. V was clipped by 1 base and J by 0 bases, with 10 bases between them. CDR3 residues: CASSEESTDSGNTIYF. Here the CDR3 DNA reads TGTGCCAGCAGTGAAGAAAGTACGGACTCTGGAAACACCATATATTTT.

This clonotype was detected only a few times. The chain uses TRBV29-1 and TRBJ2-5, with D possibly matching TRBD2 (7 bases). CDR3 length: 15 amino acids. V was clipped by 1 base and J by 4 bases, with 16 bases between them. The germline V gene has CDR1 SQVTM and CDR2 ANQGSEA. CDR3 coding DNA: TGCAGCGTTGAAGTCGGCAAGGGAGGGGGAGAGACCCAGTACTTC. Translated, it gives CSVEVGKGGGETQYF.